Below are 18 T cell receptor beta chains sequenced from a single sample in a study of CD4 T cells in relation to SARS-CoV-2 and coronaviruses. For these receptors, no antigen is known. Clones were read by immunoSEQ multiplex PCR, and TCRdb kept only the in-frame ones, dropping some. The sample gives roughly 43,000 clones, about 80% of which show up once; 1.4% is in the top ten. Sequenced material: naive CD4+ T cells from PBMCs, cultured in vitro. This sample's subset: naive CD4+ T cells isolated by negative enrichment. These receptors were obtained from an adult with COVID-19.

The CDR3 DNA follows: TGCGCCAGCAGCCCGGGACAGGTGGGTGGCTACACCTTC. Encoded protein: CASSPGQVGGYTF. The J gene is TRBJ1-2, the V gene TRBV5-1; 8 nucleotides line up with TRBD1. The germline gives CDR1 SGHRS, CDR2 YFSETQ. The CDR3 sequence is 13 residues long. Unmatched junction bases numbered 6, after V lost 4 bases and J lost 7 bases.

This clone was counted once. V and J are TRBV18 and TRBJ2-5; 7 bases are shared with TRBD2. The V gene's germline CDR1 is KGHSH and CDR2 LQKENI. The CDR3 is 16 amino acids. V dropped 3 bases and J dropped 5; count of bases not matched to a gene: 12. CDR3 region: CASSPLKTSQAETQYF. DNA of the CDR3: TGTGCCAGCTCACCCTTGAAGACTAGCCAGGCCGAGACCCAGTACTTC.

The CDR3 bases are TGTGCCAGCAGTTTCCGGGTTCCGAGGTCCTACGAGCAGTACTTC. Amino acids: CASSFRVPRSYEQYF. The rearrangement joins TRBV27 to TRBJ2-7; D gene ambiguous. This CDR3 has 15 amino acids. The V gene's germline CDR1 is MNHEY and CDR2 SMNVEV (reference sequence). The V and J ends lost 3 bases and 1 base respectively, with 13 bases between them.

CDR3 bases: TGTGCCAGCAGTTTATTACAGGACAGGGACGGGTATGAGCAGTTCTTC. It encodes CASSLLQDRDGYEQFF. The chain links TRBV27 to TRBJ2-1; 8 bases are a match to TRBD1. CDR1 is MNHEY, CDR2 SMNVEV, per germline (reference sequence). The CDR3 consists of 16 residues. Germline trimming cut 1 base from V and 8 bases from J; bases unmatched to any gene: 10.

The chain joins TRBV19 to TRBJ2-7, with D unclear. V was pared by 5 bases and J by 2 bases, with 16 bases between. The CDR3 contains 15 residues. Germline loops: CDR1 LNHDA, CDR2 SQIVND (reference sequence). The CDR3 nucleotides are TGTGCCAGTAGTTCGGGTCCCCAGCCGCCCTACGAGCAGTACTTC. It translates to CASSSGPQPPYEQYF.

CDR3 region: CATGLAGMEQYF. DNA of the CDR3: TGTGCCACGGGACTAGCGGGAATGGAGCAGTACTTC. The rearrangement uses TRBV13 and TRBJ2-7; 13 bases align to TRBD2. Trimming took 10 bases from V and 7 from J; bases not matched to a gene: 4. Germline CDR1 and CDR2: PRHDT and FYEKMQ (reference sequence). CDR3 length: 12 residues.

CDR3: CASSLSGGTSGSRAADTQYF. The CDR3 DNA sequence: TGTGCCAGCAGCCTAAGTGGTGGGACTAGCGGGAGCCGTGCCGCAGATACGCAGTATTTT. The chain combines TRBV6-2 or TRBV6-3 with TRBJ2-3; 14 bases agree with TRBD2. CDR1 and CDR2 (germline): MNHEY, SVGEGT. The V segment lost 6 bases and the J segment 4 bases; nucleotides outside the gene matches: 18. The CDR3 is 20 residues long.

The J gene is TRBJ2-1, the V gene TRBV15; D unresolved. Between the trimmed V and J ends, which lost 1 base and 9 bases, there was a span of 10 bases. Per the germline V gene, CDR1 is LNHNV and CDR2 is YYDKDF (reference sequence). The CDR3 loop spans 13 amino acids. CDR3 amino acids: CATSRAGPVEQFF. As DNA, the CDR3 is TGTGCCACCAGCAGAGCAGGACCGGTTGAGCAGTTCTTC.

In this sample, this clone turned up a few times. The chain employs TRBV3-1 (or the pseudogene TRBV3-2) and TRBJ2-4; D possibly corresponds to TRBD2 (6 bases). The length of the CDR3 is 16 residues. CDR1 is LGHDT, CDR2 YNNKEL, per germline (reference sequence). Trimming removed 3 bases at V and 6 bases at J, with 18 bases between. DNA of the CDR3: TGTGCCAGCAGCCATGGGAGGAGACAACTGGGAAACATTCAGTACTTC. Translating it yields CASSHGRRQLGNIQYF.

The rearrangement links TRBV10-3 to TRBJ2-7, with no clear D. This CDR3 is 14 amino acids long. The germline gives CDR1 ENHRY, CDR2 SYGVKD. V was trimmed by 0 bases and J by 4 bases, leaving 10 bases between them. CDR3 region: CAISESGGYYEQYF. The CDR3 region has the DNA TGTGCCATCAGTGAGTCGGGTGGTTATTACGAGCAGTACTTC.

The chain recombines TRBV24-1 with TRBJ2-2, with a possible D match to TRBD2 (7 bases). The ends were cut back, 4 bases at V and 7 bases at J, with 15 bases in the middle. This CDR3 contains 15 residues. Germline CDR1 KGHDR, CDR2 SFDVKD. Here the CDR3 reads CATSESRGGSGELFF. The CDR3 DNA reads TGTGCCACCAGTGAATCCAGGGGAGGGAGCGGGGAGCTGTTTTTT.

The chain uses TRBV5-5 and TRBJ2-7, with D possibly matching TRBD1 (6 bases). CDR3 length: 15 residues. Germline V lookup: CDR1 SGHKS, CDR2 YYEKEE (reference sequence). V lost 1 base and J 2 bases, leaving 13 bases between the germline ends. DNA of the CDR3: TGTGCCAGCAGCTTGCTCTTAGGACAGACCTACGAGCAGTACTTC. Translation: CASSLLLGQTYEQYF. The full variable domain, its missing parts supplied by reference TRBV5-5 and TRBJ2-7, is DAGVTQSPTHLIKTRGQQVTLRCSPISGHKSVSWYQQVLGQGPQFIFQYYEKEERGRGNFPDRFSARQFPNYSSELNVNALLLGDSALYLCASSLLLGQTYEQYFGPGTRLTVT.

This clone was seen only a few times. The V and J genes are TRBV24-1 and TRBJ2-1; D is undetermined. The CDR3 has 14 amino acids. Trimming left V 3 bases short and J 8 bases short, with 13 bases between. Germline values: CDR1 KGHDR, CDR2 SFDVKD. CDR3 residues: CATSDRLVVDEQFF. The DNA of the CDR3 is TGTGCCACCAGTGATAGGCTAGTCGTGGATGAGCAGTTCTTC.

The CDR3 spells CASSPNPKSTEAFF. As DNA, the CDR3 is TGTGCCAGCTCACCAAACCCTAAGAGCACTGAAGCTTTCTTT. The gene calls are TRBV18 and TRBJ1-1; D remains ambiguous. V shed 2 bases and J shed 4 bases, with 11 bases lying between them. This CDR3 comprises 14 residues. Germline assignment: CDR1 KGHSH and CDR2 LQKENI.

The V call is TRBV5-4, the J call TRBJ1-6, with 10 bases identical to TRBD1. V trimming: 4 bases; J trimming: 7 bases; junction bases outside the gene matches: 8. Germline V gives CDR1 SGHNT, CDR2 YYREEE (reference sequence). The CDR3 is made up of 16 amino acids. The CDR3 coding sequence is TGTGCCAGCAGCCGCGACCGGGACAGGGGAAATTCACCCCTCCACTTT. It encodes CASSRDRDRGNSPLHF.

This clone was detected a few times. The chain uses TRBV27 and TRBJ1-5; D is ambiguous. CDR1 MNHEY and CDR2 SMNVEV come from the germline V gene (reference sequence). The CDR3 loop spans 11 amino acids. V was trimmed by 2 bases and J by 4 bases, leaving 0 bases between them. CDR3 protein: CASSLNQPQHF. CDR3 in DNA: TGTGCCAGCAGTTTAAATCAGCCCCAGCATTTT.

The genes are TRBV4-2 and TRBJ2-6; 11 positions agree with TRBD2. V lost 4 bases, J lost 0 bases, and 14 bases stayed unmatched. This CDR3 has 21 residues. CDR1 is LGHNA, CDR2 YNFKEQ, per germline. CDR3 in DNA: TGTGCCAGCAGCCCCTTTGGACTAGCGGGCGATGACCTCTCTGGGGCCAACGTCCTGACTTTC. Amino acid sequence: CASSPFGLAGDDLSGANVLTF.

The V gene is TRBV18, the J gene TRBJ2-7; D not certain. The CDR3 has 13 amino acids. V shed 0 bases and J shed 0 bases, with 3 bases lying between them. Germline V gene sequence: CDR1 KGHSH, CDR2 LQKENI. Here the CDR3 reads CASSPPSSYEQYF. In DNA form, the CDR3 reads TGTGCCAGCTCACCACCGAGCTCCTACGAGCAGTACTTC.